This TCR beta chain appears in the sequencing data of a study of early stage breast cancer tumors. As for the study in general: The ER+/PR+/HER2- tumors included 7 to 9 ductal and four lobular carcinomas.

Per germline, CDR1 SNHLY and CDR2 FYNNEI. The CDR3 length is 15 residues. Trimming cost V 6 bases and J 0 bases; bases outside gene matches: 5. Data came from immunoSEQ multiplex PCR; TCRdb stores just in-frame clones and leaves some out. This table has approximately 1,600 clones, around 77% appearing once. Study results and caveats: Compared with adjacent normal breast tissue, tumors showed 2 to 3-fold greater T cell density and higher clonality.

About this clone: What it binds is not known.

The specimen was normal breast tissue next to the tumor. The chain links TRBV2 to TRBJ2-3, with 8 bases identical to TRBD2. The sequence was collected from a person in their fifties with breast cancer. The CDR3 DNA reads as TGTGCCAGCAGGGCGACTAGCGTGAGCACAGATACGCAGTATTTT. The encoded protein is CASRATSVSTDTQYF.